These T cell receptor beta chains were read from a single sample in a study of blood T cell repertoires in COVID-19. TCRdb's copy holds only in-frame clones and misses some; the assay was immunoSEQ multiplex PCR. The sample includes about 130,000 clones, about 80% of them seen just once. The sample consisted of peripheral blood. These receptors all stem from a woman in her 50s with acute or convalescent COVID-19. CDR3s include the opening cysteine and the closing phenylalanine or tryptophan. The order of the fields is CDR3 protein, CDR3 DNA, clone size, V gene, D gene, J gene. The D gene is left open where the match is weak. Only part of the rows carry a size: once, few, many, or a class if the clone is expanded.

cdr3_aa: CASSLGGLPNEQFF
cdr3_nt: TGTGCCAGCAGCTTAGGGGGACTACCCAATGAGCAGTTCTTC
clone_size: -
v_call: TRBV7-6
d_call: TRBD2
j_call: TRBJ2-1

cdr3_aa: CASSGTVYNEQFF
cdr3_nt: TGCGCCAGCAGTGGGACTGTTTACAATGAGCAGTTCTTC
clone_size: -
v_call: TRBV10-2
d_call: -
j_call: TRBJ2-1

cdr3_aa: CSASRTGLGEKLFF
cdr3_nt: TGCAGTGCTAGTAGGACAGGGTTGGGTGAAAAACTGTTTTTT
clone_size: few
v_call: TRBV20-1
d_call: TRBD1
j_call: TRBJ1-4

cdr3_aa: CASSLSVQGDYGYTF
cdr3_nt: TGTGCCAGCAGTTTATCAGTCCAGGGCGACTATGGCTACACCTTC
clone_size: -
v_call: TRBV27
d_call: -
j_call: TRBJ1-2

cdr3_aa: CASSSLSGELFF
cdr3_nt: TGTGCCAGCAGCTCCCTTTCCGGGGAGCTGTTTTTT
clone_size: few
v_call: TRBV9
d_call: -
j_call: TRBJ2-2

cdr3_aa: CASSLSGDETQYF
cdr3_nt: TGTGCCAGCAGCTTGAGCGGGGACGAGACCCAGTACTTC
clone_size: -
v_call: TRBV5-4
d_call: TRBD2
j_call: TRBJ2-5

cdr3_aa: CAWSPHRDNEQFF
cdr3_nt: TGTGCCTGGAGTCCCCACAGGGACAATGAGCAGTTCTTC
clone_size: once
v_call: TRBV30
d_call: -
j_call: TRBJ2-1

cdr3_aa: CASSLRGQVRRDEQFF
cdr3_nt: TGCGCCAGCAGCTTACGAGGACAGGTGCGGAGGGATGAGCAGTTCTTC
clone_size: few
v_call: TRBV5-1
d_call: -
j_call: TRBJ2-1

cdr3_aa: CAEKRVANEKLFF
cdr3_nt: TGTGCCGAAAAGAGGGTAGCTAATGAAAAACTGTTTTTT
clone_size: -
v_call: TRBV6-4
d_call: -
j_call: TRBJ1-4

cdr3_aa: CASSYSMRVTEAFF
cdr3_nt: TGTGCCAGCAGTTACTCGATGAGGGTCACTGAAGCTTTCTTT
clone_size: -
v_call: TRBV6-6
d_call: -
j_call: TRBJ1-1

cdr3_aa: CASSLGTRMAQYF
cdr3_nt: TGTGCCAGCAGCCTCGGGACTAGGATGGCTCAGTACTTC
clone_size: -
v_call: TRBV3-1/TRBV3-2
d_call: TRBD2
j_call: TRBJ2-5

cdr3_aa: CASSKGLAGTYNEQFF
cdr3_nt: TGTGCCAGCAGCAAGGGACTAGCGGGGACTTACAATGAGCAGTTCTTC
clone_size: -
v_call: TRBV3-1/TRBV3-2
d_call: TRBD2
j_call: TRBJ2-1

cdr3_aa: CASKRTGNTGELFF
cdr3_nt: TGTGCCAGCAAACGGACAGGGAACACCGGGGAGCTGTTTTTT
clone_size: -
v_call: TRBV7-3
d_call: TRBD1
j_call: TRBJ2-2

cdr3_aa: CASSFLSILRGQYF
cdr3_nt: TGTGCCAGCAGTTTCCTCTCTATCCTCAGGGGGCAGTACTTC
clone_size: -
v_call: TRBV6-2/TRBV6-3
d_call: -
j_call: TRBJ2-7

cdr3_aa: CASSQYWSHEQYF
cdr3_nt: TGTGCCAGCAGCCAATACTGGTCGCACGAGCAGTACTTC
clone_size: -
v_call: TRBV16
d_call: -
j_call: TRBJ2-7

cdr3_aa: CASTLTSGSSYEQYF
cdr3_nt: TGTGCCAGCACCTTGACTAGCGGGAGTTCCTACGAGCAGTACTTC
clone_size: once
v_call: TRBV27
d_call: TRBD2
j_call: TRBJ2-7

cdr3_aa: CASGLVQGNYGYTF
cdr3_nt: TGTGCTAGTGGTTTGGTTCAGGGGAACTATGGCTACACCTTC
clone_size: -
v_call: TRBV12-5
d_call: -
j_call: TRBJ1-2

cdr3_aa: CASSYYQGSNQPQHF
cdr3_nt: TGTGCCAGCAGTTACTACCAGGGCTCCAATCAGCCCCAGCATTTT
clone_size: -
v_call: TRBV6-6
d_call: -
j_call: TRBJ1-5

cdr3_aa: CASRGTNTYNSPLHF
cdr3_nt: TGTGCCAGCAGGGGGACAAATACCTATAATTCACCCCTCCACTTT
clone_size: few
v_call: TRBV27
d_call: -
j_call: TRBJ1-6

cdr3_aa: CASSYSGGRSGNTIYF
cdr3_nt: TGTGCCAGCAGTTACTCAGGGGGTCGCTCTGGAAACACCATATATTTT
clone_size: -
v_call: TRBV6-5
d_call: -
j_call: TRBJ1-3

cdr3_aa: CASSPGANYGYTF
cdr3_nt: TGTGCCAGCTCACCGGGAGCCAACTATGGCTACACCTTC
clone_size: -
v_call: TRBV18
d_call: -
j_call: TRBJ1-2

cdr3_aa: CASREEADTQYF
cdr3_nt: TGCGCCAGCAGGGAGGAAGCAGATACGCAGTATTTT
clone_size: once
v_call: TRBV5-1
d_call: -
j_call: TRBJ2-3

cdr3_aa: CASSEGQGAIQPQHF
cdr3_nt: TGTGCCAGCAGCGAGGGACAGGGAGCGATTCAGCCCCAGCATTTT
clone_size: once
v_call: TRBV9
d_call: TRBD1
j_call: TRBJ1-5

cdr3_aa: CASSIEGTYSPLHF
cdr3_nt: TGTGCCAGTAGTATTGAAGGGACTTATTCACCCCTCCACTTT
clone_size: -
v_call: TRBV19
d_call: -
j_call: TRBJ1-6

cdr3_aa: CASSLGPEGTQYF
cdr3_nt: TGTGCTAGCAGCTTAGGCCCCGAGGGGACCCAGTACTTC
clone_size: -
v_call: TRBV7-7
d_call: -
j_call: TRBJ2-5

cdr3_aa: CASSPQNLRDGYTF
cdr3_nt: TGTGCCAGCAGTCCCCAGAACCTGAGGGATGGCTACACCTTC
clone_size: -
v_call: TRBV6-5
d_call: -
j_call: TRBJ1-2

cdr3_aa: CASSPRGGQPQHF
cdr3_nt: TGTGCCAGCAGCCCCCGAGGAGGTCAGCCCCAGCATTTT
clone_size: -
v_call: TRBV6-5
d_call: -
j_call: TRBJ1-5

cdr3_aa: CASSLERSQPQHF
cdr3_nt: TGTGCCAGCAGCTTAGAACGGAGTCAGCCCCAGCATTTT
clone_size: few
v_call: TRBV11-2
d_call: -
j_call: TRBJ1-5

cdr3_aa: CASSPPKGSGANVLTF
cdr3_nt: TGTGCCAGCAGTCCCCCGAAGGGGTCTGGGGCCAACGTCCTGACTTTC
clone_size: -
v_call: TRBV2
d_call: -
j_call: TRBJ2-6

cdr3_aa: CASSYTSGASYEQYF
cdr3_nt: TGTGCCAGCAGCTACACTAGCGGGGCCTCCTACGAGCAGTACTTC
clone_size: -
v_call: TRBV7-6
d_call: TRBD2
j_call: TRBJ2-7

cdr3_aa: CASSISGVDTEAFF
cdr3_nt: TGTGCCAGTAGTATCTCAGGTGTGGACACTGAAGCTTTCTTT
clone_size: -
v_call: TRBV19
d_call: -
j_call: TRBJ1-1

cdr3_aa: CASSPSDSSLYEQYF
cdr3_nt: TGTGCCAGCAGCCCTTCAGACAGTAGCCTGTACGAGCAGTACTTC
clone_size: once
v_call: TRBV11-2
d_call: -
j_call: TRBJ2-7

cdr3_aa: CASSSLPAGHNEQFF
cdr3_nt: TGTGCCAGCAGCTCCTTACCGGCGGGGCACAATGAGCAGTTCTTC
clone_size: -
v_call: TRBV7-2
d_call: -
j_call: TRBJ2-1

cdr3_aa: CASSYSGGAANEQFF
cdr3_nt: TGTGCCAGCAGCTATAGCGGGGGGGCCGCAAATGAGCAGTTCTTC
clone_size: few
v_call: TRBV7-3
d_call: TRBD2
j_call: TRBJ2-1

cdr3_aa: CASSRFGTGELFF
cdr3_nt: TGTGCCAGCTCACGTTTCGGCACCGGGGAGCTGTTTTTT
clone_size: -
v_call: TRBV18
d_call: -
j_call: TRBJ2-2

cdr3_aa: CASSIMSLATNTGELFF
cdr3_nt: TGTGCCAGCAGTATCATGTCCCTAGCGACGAACACCGGGGAGCTGTTTTTT
clone_size: -
v_call: TRBV5-4
d_call: -
j_call: TRBJ2-2

cdr3_aa: CASSKGTGNQPQHF
cdr3_nt: TGTGCCAGCAGCAAAGGGACAGGCAATCAGCCCCAGCATTTT
clone_size: -
v_call: TRBV3-1/TRBV3-2
d_call: TRBD1
j_call: TRBJ1-5

cdr3_aa: CASSKGQTETQYF
cdr3_nt: TGTGCCAGCTCAAAGGGGCAGACAGAGACCCAGTACTTC
clone_size: once
v_call: TRBV18
d_call: -
j_call: TRBJ2-5

cdr3_aa: CASSTPPRTGYNGYTF
cdr3_nt: TGTGCCAGTAGTACGCCACCCCGGACAGGGTATAATGGCTACACCTTC
clone_size: -
v_call: TRBV19
d_call: TRBD1
j_call: TRBJ1-2

cdr3_aa: CATQVTGELFF
cdr3_nt: TGTGCCACCCAGGTCACCGGGGAGCTGTTTTTT
clone_size: -
v_call: TRBV24-1
d_call: -
j_call: TRBJ2-2

cdr3_aa: CASSLNRGHEQYF
cdr3_nt: TGTGCCAGCAGTTTAAACAGGGGTCACGAGCAGTACTTC
clone_size: -
v_call: TRBV12-3/TRBV12-4
d_call: TRBD1
j_call: TRBJ2-7

cdr3_aa: CASSRKTSGGNTGELFF
cdr3_nt: TGTGCCAGTAGCCGTAAGACTAGCGGAGGGAACACCGGGGAGCTGTTTTTT
clone_size: -
v_call: TRBV7-3
d_call: TRBD2
j_call: TRBJ2-2

cdr3_aa: CASKTGNSNQPQHF
cdr3_nt: TGTGCCAGTAAGACAGGGAATAGCAATCAGCCCCAGCATTTT
clone_size: few
v_call: TRBV19
d_call: TRBD1
j_call: TRBJ1-5

cdr3_aa: CASSQAPGLAYEQYF
cdr3_nt: TGTGCCAGCAGCCAAGCCCCGGGACTGGCCTACGAGCAGTACTTC
clone_size: once
v_call: TRBV4-2
d_call: -
j_call: TRBJ2-7

cdr3_aa: CASADRNSPLHF
cdr3_nt: TGTGCCAGCGCTGACAGGAATTCACCCCTCCACTTT
clone_size: few
v_call: TRBV18
d_call: -
j_call: TRBJ1-6

cdr3_aa: CASSSGTSNTGELFF
cdr3_nt: TGTGCCAGCAGCTCCGGGACTAGCAACACCGGGGAGCTGTTTTTT
clone_size: -
v_call: TRBV7-6
d_call: TRBD2
j_call: TRBJ2-2

cdr3_aa: CASRIDPQGTEAFF
cdr3_nt: TGTGCCAGCAGGATTGACCCTCAGGGCACTGAAGCTTTCTTT
clone_size: -
v_call: TRBV6-5
d_call: -
j_call: TRBJ1-1

cdr3_aa: CASSAGQGGKETQYF
cdr3_nt: TGTGCCAGCAGTGCTGGACAGGGGGGAAAAGAGACCCAGTACTTC
clone_size: -
v_call: TRBV5-4
d_call: TRBD1
j_call: TRBJ2-5